This TCR beta chain was identified during a study of T cell changes during pregnancy in multiple sclerosis. Data came from immunoSEQ multiplex PCR; TCRdb stores just in-frame clones and leaves some out. The sample carries around 75,000 clones, 89% recorded once. With V trimmed by 3 bases and J by 1 base, 6 bases remained unmatched. The CDR3 runs 16 residues. Germline V CDR1 and CDR2: SGDLS, YYNGEE. This TCR derives from a female donor in good health, enrolled as a control in a pregnancy study. The rearrangement uses TRBV9 and TRBJ1-2, with 10 bases identical to TRBD1. The sequences come from peripheral blood, collected in the first trimester of pregnancy. This CDR3 reads CASSASGQGLNYGYTF. Written as DNA, the CDR3 is TGTGCCAGCAGCGCCTCGGGACAGGGGCTTAACTATGGCTACACCTTC.